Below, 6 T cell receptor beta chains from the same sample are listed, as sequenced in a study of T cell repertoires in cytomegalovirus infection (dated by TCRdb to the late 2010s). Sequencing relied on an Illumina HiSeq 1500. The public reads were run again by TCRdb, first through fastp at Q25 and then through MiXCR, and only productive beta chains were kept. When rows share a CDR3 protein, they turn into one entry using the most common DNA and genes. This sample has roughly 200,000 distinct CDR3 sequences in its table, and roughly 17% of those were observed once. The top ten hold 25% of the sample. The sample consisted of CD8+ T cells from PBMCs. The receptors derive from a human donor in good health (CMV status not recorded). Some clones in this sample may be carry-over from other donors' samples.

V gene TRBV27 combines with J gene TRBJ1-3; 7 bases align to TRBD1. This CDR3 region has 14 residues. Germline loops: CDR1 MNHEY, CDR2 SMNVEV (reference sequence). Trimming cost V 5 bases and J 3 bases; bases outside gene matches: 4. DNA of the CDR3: TGTGCCAGCAGTCCGTGGACAGGTGGAAACACCATATATTTT. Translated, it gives CASSPWTGGNTIYF.

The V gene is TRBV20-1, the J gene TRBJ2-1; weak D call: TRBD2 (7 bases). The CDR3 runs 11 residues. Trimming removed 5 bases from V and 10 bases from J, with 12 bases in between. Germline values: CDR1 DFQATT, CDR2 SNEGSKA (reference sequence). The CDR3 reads CSAPRGGEQFF. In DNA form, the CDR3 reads TGCAGTGCTCCAAGGGGGGGAGAGCAGTTCTTC.

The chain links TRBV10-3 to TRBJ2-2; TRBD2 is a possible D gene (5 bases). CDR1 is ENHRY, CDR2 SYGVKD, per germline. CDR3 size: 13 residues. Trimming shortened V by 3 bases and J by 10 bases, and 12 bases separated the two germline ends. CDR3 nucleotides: TGTGCCATCAGTGAAGGAGGTGAAGTGGAGCTGTTTTTT. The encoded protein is CAISEGGEVELFF.

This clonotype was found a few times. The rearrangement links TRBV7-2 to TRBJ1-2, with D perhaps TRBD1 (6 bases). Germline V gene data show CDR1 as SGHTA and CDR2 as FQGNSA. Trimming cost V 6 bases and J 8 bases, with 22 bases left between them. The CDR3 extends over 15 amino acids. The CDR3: CASRSPTTEGDGYTF. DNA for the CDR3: TGTGCCAGCAGGTCGCCAACGACGGAGGGGGACGGCTACACCTTC. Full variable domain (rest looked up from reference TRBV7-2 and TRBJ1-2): GAGVSQSPSNKVTEKGKDVELRCDPISGHTALYWYRQSLGQGLEFLIYFQGNSAPDKSGLPSDRFSAERTGGSVSTLTIQRTQQEDSAVYLCASRSPTTEGDGYTFGSGTRLTVV.

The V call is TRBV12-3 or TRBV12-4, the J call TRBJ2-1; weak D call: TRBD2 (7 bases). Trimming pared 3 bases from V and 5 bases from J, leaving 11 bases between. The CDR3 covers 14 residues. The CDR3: CASSLGGRDNEQFF. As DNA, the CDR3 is TGTGCCAGCAGTTTGGGGGGGCGGGACAATGAGCAGTTCTTC.

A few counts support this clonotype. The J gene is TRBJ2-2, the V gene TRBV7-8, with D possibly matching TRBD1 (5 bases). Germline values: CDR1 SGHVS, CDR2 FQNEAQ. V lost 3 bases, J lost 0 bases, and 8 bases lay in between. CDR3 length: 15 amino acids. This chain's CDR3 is CASSFTGANTGELFF. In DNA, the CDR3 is TGTGCCAGCAGCTTTACAGGAGCGAACACCGGGGAGCTGTTTTTT. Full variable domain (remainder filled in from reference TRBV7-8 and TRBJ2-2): GAGVSQSPRYKVAKRGQDVALRCDPISGHVSLFWYQQALGQGPEFLTYFQNEAQLDKSGLPSDRFFAERPEGSVSTLKIQRTQQEDSAVYLCASSFTGANTGELFFGEGSRLTVL.